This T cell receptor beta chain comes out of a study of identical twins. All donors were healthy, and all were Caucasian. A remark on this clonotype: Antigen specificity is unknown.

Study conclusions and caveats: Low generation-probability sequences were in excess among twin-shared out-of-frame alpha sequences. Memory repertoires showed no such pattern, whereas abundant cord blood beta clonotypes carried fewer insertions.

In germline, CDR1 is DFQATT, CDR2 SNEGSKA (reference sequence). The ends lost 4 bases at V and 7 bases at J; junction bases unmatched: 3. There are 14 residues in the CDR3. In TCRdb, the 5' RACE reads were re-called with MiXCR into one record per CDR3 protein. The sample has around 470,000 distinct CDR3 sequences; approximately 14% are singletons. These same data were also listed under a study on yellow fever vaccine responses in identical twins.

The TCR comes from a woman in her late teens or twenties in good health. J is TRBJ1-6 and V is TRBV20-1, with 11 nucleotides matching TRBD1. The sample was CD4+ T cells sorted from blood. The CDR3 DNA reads TGCAGTGCTACGAGGACAGGGGGCAATTCACCCCTCCACTTT. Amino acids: CSATRTGGNSPLHF.